These 6 T cell receptor beta chains were sequenced from one sample in a study of blood T cell repertoires in COVID-19. Produced via immunoSEQ multiplex PCR; TCRdb's table is partial and in-frame only. The sample lists roughly 190,000 clones, approximately 89% occurring once. Input material: peripheral blood. The receptors shown here come from a man aged 65-85 years with acute or convalescent COVID-19.

This chain joins TRBV6-2 or TRBV6-3 and TRBJ1-2; D possibly corresponds to TRBD1 (5 bases). Trimming took off 2 bases at V and 2 bases at J, with 15 bases between the two ends. Per germline, CDR1 MNHEY and CDR2 SVGEGT. CDR3 length: 16 amino acids. CDR3 nucleotides: TGTGCCAGCAGTTACAGTTCCGCAGGGAACAACTATGGCTACACCTTC. Translated: CASSYSSAGNNYGYTF.

V gene TRBV28 combines with J gene TRBJ2-2; D is undetermined. CDR3 length: 12 residues. Germline assignment: CDR1 MDHEN and CDR2 SYDVKM. V was trimmed by 3 bases and J by 5 bases, leaving 4 bases between them. The CDR3 region is CASSFMTGELFF. CDR3 nucleotides: TGTGCCAGCAGTTTTATGACCGGGGAGCTGTTTTTT.

The chain is built from TRBV9 and TRBJ2-3; maybe TRBD2 (6 bases). Between the trimmed V and J ends, which lost 2 bases and 9 bases, there was a span of 13 bases. The CDR3 length is 13 residues. Germline V gene lookup returns CDR1 SGDLS and CDR2 YYNGEE. CDR3 nucleotides: TGTGCCAGCAGCGTCGGAGGGATCAAGACGCAGTATTTT. Translating gives CASSVGGIKTQYF.

A single count supports this clone. The V gene is TRBV29-1, the J gene TRBJ2-7, with 8 bases fitting TRBD2. Germline trimming cut 1 base from V and 5 bases from J; bases unmatched to any gene: 13. The CDR3 extends over 16 amino acids. Per germline, CDR1 SQVTM and CDR2 ANQGSEA. Here the CDR3 DNA reads TGCAGCGTTGAAGTGAACCCTTCTACGGGGGGGAACGAGCAGTACTTC. Translation gives CSVEVNPSTGGNEQYF.

This chain connects TRBV24-1 to TRBJ2-7; TRBD1 aligns across 9 bases. CDR1 is KGHDR and CDR2 is SFDVKD in the germline V gene. Losses at the gene ends were 5 bases for V and 2 bases for J; bases not matched to a gene: 6. This CDR3 region has 15 residues. The CDR3 sequence: CATSGRRTGAYEQYF. The CDR3 nucleotides read TGTGCCACCAGTGGTAGGAGGACAGGGGCCTACGAGCAGTACTTC.

The V gene is TRBV5-6, the J gene TRBJ1-1, with TRBD1 matching 9 bases. Germline assignment: CDR1 SGHDT and CDR2 YYEEEE. V gave up 5 bases and J gave up 1 base; unmatched junction bases: 12. This CDR3 spans 17 amino acids. The CDR3 region is CASSRGTGYRANTEAFF. CDR3 DNA: TGTGCCAGCAGTCGGGGGACAGGGTACAGAGCGAACACTGAAGCTTTCTTT.